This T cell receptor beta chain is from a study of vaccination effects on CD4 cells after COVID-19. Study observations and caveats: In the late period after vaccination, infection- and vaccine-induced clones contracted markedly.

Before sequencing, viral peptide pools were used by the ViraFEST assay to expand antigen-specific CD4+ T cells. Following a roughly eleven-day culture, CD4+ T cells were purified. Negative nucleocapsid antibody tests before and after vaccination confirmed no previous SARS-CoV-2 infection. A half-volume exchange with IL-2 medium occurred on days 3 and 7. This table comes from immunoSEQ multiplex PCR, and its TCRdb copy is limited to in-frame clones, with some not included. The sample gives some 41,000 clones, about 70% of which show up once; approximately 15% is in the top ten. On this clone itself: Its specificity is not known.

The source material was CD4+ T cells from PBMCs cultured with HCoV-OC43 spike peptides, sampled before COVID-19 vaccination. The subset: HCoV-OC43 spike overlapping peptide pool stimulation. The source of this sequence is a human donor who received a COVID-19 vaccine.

The CDR3 loop is CASSGTGGAGDTQYF. CDR3 DNA sequence: TGTGCCAGCAGTGGCACGGGGGGGGCCGGGGATACGCAGTATTTT. The rearrangement uses TRBV2 and TRBJ2-3; TRBD2 aligns across 8 bases. There are 15 residues in the CDR3. Losses at the gene ends were 4 bases for V and 6 bases for J; bases not matched to a gene: 9. CDR1 and CDR2 from the germline V gene are SNHLY and FYNNEI.